These T cell receptor beta chains were read from a single sample in a study of long-term antiretroviral therapy in people with HIV. The protocol was immunoSEQ multiplex PCR, while the TCRdb copy is restricted to in-frame clones and leaves out a portion. The sample lists around 17,000 clones; approximately 73% were seen once. Sequencing used unsorted PBMCs, obtained 2.5 years before starting antiretroviral therapy. These receptors were collected from a woman aged 45-65 years with HIV. CDR3s include the opening cysteine and the closing phenylalanine or tryptophan. D genes are given only for firm matches. Size is omitted from some rows. Given values are once, few, many or a class for expanded clones.

v_call	clone_size	j_call	d_call	cdr3_aa	cdr3_nt
TRBV5-1	-	TRBJ1-2	-	CASSLSSPFSGYTF	TGCGCCAGCAGCTTGTCCTCCCCGTTTTCCGGCTACACCTTC
TRBV10-2	-	TRBJ1-5	TRBD1	CASSESGTANQPQHF	TGCGCCAGCAGTGAGTCCGGGACAGCAAATCAGCCCCAGCATTTT
TRBV18	-	TRBJ1-5	TRBD1	CASSPDRGGNQPQHF	TGTGCCAGCTCGCCAGACAGGGGTGGCAATCAGCCCCAGCATTTT
TRBV5-1	-	TRBJ2-5	TRBD2	CASSFSPSGLQETQYF	TGCGCCAGCAGCTTCTCCCCTAGCGGGTTACAAGAGACCCAGTACTTC
TRBV30	once	TRBJ2-1	-	CAWSSSGGVNEQFF	TGTGCCTGGAGTAGCTCAGGGGGGGTGAATGAGCAGTTCTTC
TRBV9	-	TRBJ2-1	TRBD2	CASSGAGGPNNEQFF	TGTGCCAGCAGCGGAGCGGGGGGACCAAACAATGAGCAGTTCTTC
TRBV7-8	-	TRBJ2-1	-	CASSHPGAGYKQFF	TGTGCCAGCAGCCATCCAGGCGCGGGGTATAAGCAGTTCTTC
TRBV7-9	-	TRBJ1-6	TRBD1	CASSTGQGSNSPLHF	TGTGCCAGCAGCACCGGACAGGGGAGTAATTCACCCCTCCACTTT
TRBV7-3	-	TRBJ1-1	-	CASSRGGPTEAFF	TGTGCCAGCAGCCGAGGGGGTCCCACTGAAGCTTTCTTT
TRBV2	-	TRBJ1-1	TRBD1	CASSQGGTEAFF	TGTGCCAGCAGTCAGGGGGGCACTGAAGCTTTCTTT
TRBV2	-	TRBJ1-3	-	CAIRTDLSGNTIYF	TGTGCCATACGGACAGATCTCTCTGGAAACACCATATATTTT
TRBV30	-	TRBJ1-5	-	CAWSFTENQPQHF	TGTGCCTGGAGTTTCACAGAAAATCAGCCCCAGCATTTT
TRBV7-3	-	TRBJ2-2	TRBD1	CASSKRQGRVNTGELFF	TGTGCCAGCAGCAAACGACAGGGCCGGGTAAACACCGGGGAGCTGTTTTTT
TRBV11-2	-	TRBJ2-7	TRBD2	CASSPQGLAGDEQYF	TGTGCCAGCAGCCCGCAGGGACTAGCGGGGGACGAGCAGTACTTC
TRBV4-1	-	TRBJ2-3	-	CASSQAFQITDTQYF	TGCGCCAGCAGCCAAGCTTTTCAGATCACAGATACGCAGTATTTT
TRBV6-5	-	TRBJ1-3	TRBD1	CASRGTGGQNTIYF	TGTGCCAGCAGGGGTACAGGGGGCCAAAACACCATATATTTT
TRBV18	-	TRBJ2-1	TRBD1	CASSKPGQGDNEQFF	TGTGCCAGCTCCAAACCGGGACAGGGGGATAATGAGCAGTTCTTC
TRBV6-5	-	TRBJ1-2	TRBD1	CASSLTGDGYTF	TGTGCCAGCAGTTTGACAGGGGATGGCTACACCTTC
TRBV7-9	few	TRBJ2-3	-	CASSLQDFTDTQYF	TGTGCCAGCAGCTTACAGGACTTCACAGATACGCAGTATTTT
TRBV6-1	-	TRBJ1-3	-	CASSAGASGNTIYF	TGTGCCAGCAGCGCAGGGGCCTCTGGAAACACCATATATTTT
TRBV5-1	once	TRBJ2-3	-	CASSLGASYGAPDTQYF	TGCGCCAGCAGCTTGGGTGCGAGCTATGGGGCCCCAGATACGCAGTATTTT
TRBV29-1	-	TRBJ1-5	TRBD1	CSVSDRGDYQPQHF	TGCAGCGTTTCGGACAGGGGGGATTATCAGCCCCAGCATTTT
TRBV11-2	-	TRBJ2-7	-	CASSLGQIYEQYF	TGTGCCAGCAGCTTAGGACAGATCTACGAGCAGTACTTC
TRBV6-5	-	TRBJ1-1	-	CASRGRGVGTEAFF	TGTGCCAGCCGAGGACGGGGAGTGGGGACTGAAGCTTTCTTT
TRBV27	few	TRBJ1-2	TRBD1	CASSSGQGTYGYTF	TGTGCCAGCAGTTCGGGACAGGGGACCTATGGCTACACCTTC
TRBV19	few	TRBJ1-6	-	CASTYWEGNSPLHF	TGTGCCAGTACCTACTGGGAAGGGAATTCACCCCTCCACTTT
TRBV4-1	-	TRBJ2-6	-	CASSPTGRSGANVLTF	TGCGCCAGCAGCCCGACAGGCCGCTCTGGGGCCAACGTCCTGACTTTC
TRBV18	-	TRBJ1-2	-	CASSPDQIPNYGYTF	TGTGCCAGCTCACCTGATCAGATTCCGAACTATGGCTACACCTTC
TRBV11-2	-	TRBJ1-4	TRBD1	CASSSARDRNEKLFF	TGTGCCAGCAGCTCAGCCCGGGACAGGAATGAAAAACTGTTTTTT
TRBV5-1	-	TRBJ1-5	TRBD1	CASSTGQVPGNQPQHF	TGCGCCAGCAGCACAGGACAGGTCCCGGGCAATCAGCCCCAGCATTTT
TRBV5-6	-	TRBJ1-6	-	CASRELGRDNSPLHF	TGTGCCAGCAGGGAACTGGGACGGGATAATTCACCCCTCCACTTT
TRBV11-2	-	TRBJ1-2	-	CASSLENGRGRGYTF	TGTGCCAGCAGCTTAGAGAATGGCAGGGGAAGGGGCTACACCTTC
TRBV7-3	-	TRBJ2-3	TRBD2	CASSYRGGTYGDTQYF	TGTGCCAGCAGCTATCGGGGGGGGACGTATGGAGATACGCAGTATTTT
TRBV30	-	TRBJ1-2	-	CAWTEPADGYTF	TGTGCCTGGACAGAGCCGGCGGACGGCTACACCTTC
TRBV30	-	TRBJ1-2	-	CAWRERTSNYGYTF	TGTGCCTGGAGGGAGCGGACATCTAACTATGGCTACACCTTC
TRBV6-5	-	TRBJ1-1	-	CASSSVGLGRYAFF	TGTGCCAGCAGTTCGGTGGGTCTTGGACGGTACGCTTTCTTT
TRBV2	-	TRBJ1-4	TRBD1	CASSRNRGNNEKLFF	TGTGCCAGCAGCCGAAACAGGGGAAACAATGAAAAACTGTTTTTT
TRBV5-1	-	TRBJ2-3	TRBD2	CASSTLAGVVDTQYF	TGCGCCAGCAGCACACTAGCGGGGGTAGTAGATACGCAGTATTTT
TRBV7-6	-	TRBJ1-5	TRBD1	CASSLGATGGNQPQHF	TGTGCCAGCAGCTTAGGGGCCACAGGGGGGAATCAGCCCCAGCATTTT
TRBV27	-	TRBJ1-6	TRBD1	CASSFIGGRNSPLHF	TGTGCCAGCAGTTTCATAGGGGGCAGGAATTCACCCCTCCACTTT
TRBV19	-	TRBJ1-1	TRBD1	CASSNRGGRMNTEAFF	TGTGCCAGTAGTAACAGGGGAGGGAGGATGAACACTGAAGCTTTCTTT
TRBV20-1	-	TRBJ2-1	-	CSATRNEQFF	TGCAGTGCGACCCGCAATGAGCAGTTCTTC
TRBV30	few	TRBJ1-3	-	CAWDSGNTIYF	TGTGCCTGGGACTCTGGAAACACCATATATTTT
TRBV7-9	-	TRBJ2-1	TRBD2	CASSLELAGGHEQFF	TGTGCCAGCAGCTTAGAACTAGCGGGGGGACATGAGCAGTTCTTC
TRBV19	-	TRBJ2-5	-	CASSPGETQYF	TGTGCCAGTAGTCCAGGAGAGACCCAGTACTTC
TRBV5-1	-	TRBJ2-2	-	CASSSSNTGELFF	TGCGCCAGCAGCTCCTCGAACACCGGGGAGCTGTTTTTT
TRBV30	-	TRBJ2-1	TRBD2	CAWGGLAGEQFF	TGTGCCTGGGGCGGACTAGCGGGGGAGCAGTTCTTC
TRBV18	-	TRBJ2-2	TRBD1	CASSLIGQGGAGELFF	TGTGCCAGCTCACTCATCGGACAGGGGGGCGCCGGGGAGCTGTTTTTT
TRBV19	few	TRBJ1-6	-	CASRSERESLSPLHF	TGTGCCAGTAGATCCGAGAGGGAGAGTCTCTCACCCCTCCACTTT
TRBV7-2	-	TRBJ1-5	-	CASSLLFGNRQTSNQPQHF	TGTGCCAGCAGTCTGCTGTTCGGTAACAGACAGACAAGCAATCAGCCCCAGCATTTT
TRBV4-2	-	TRBJ2-7	TRBD1	CASSPRTGGDEQYF	TGTGCCAGCAGCCCCCGGACAGGGGGGGACGAGCAGTACTTC
TRBV7-9	few	TRBJ2-2	TRBD1	CASSSTPRGLPTGELFF	TGTGCCAGCAGCTCCACCCCCAGGGGGCTACCCACCGGGGAGCTGTTTTTT
TRBV10-3	-	TRBJ2-5	-	CAISEAEGEETQYF	TGTGCCATCAGTGAAGCGGAAGGAGAAGAGACCCAGTACTTC
TRBV4-1	few	TRBJ1-2	-	CASSTGSNYGYTF	TGCGCCAGCAGCACGGGGTCTAACTATGGCTACACCTTC
TRBV5-1	-	TRBJ2-2	-	CASSLWTTNTGELFF	TGCGCCAGCAGCTTGTGGACTACGAACACCGGGGAGCTGTTTTTT
TRBV7-6	-	TRBJ2-5	-	CASSFTEWGDYQETQYF	TGTGCCAGCAGCTTCACCGAATGGGGGGACTACCAAGAGACCCAGTACTTC
TRBV15	few	TRBJ1-6	-	CATSSSRAFNSPLHF	TGTGCCACCAGCAGCTCAAGGGCTTTTAATTCACCCCTCCACTTT
TRBV11-2	-	TRBJ2-5	TRBD1	CASSLAPGQIQETQYF	TGTGCCAGCAGCTTAGCCCCGGGACAGATTCAAGAGACCCAGTACTTC